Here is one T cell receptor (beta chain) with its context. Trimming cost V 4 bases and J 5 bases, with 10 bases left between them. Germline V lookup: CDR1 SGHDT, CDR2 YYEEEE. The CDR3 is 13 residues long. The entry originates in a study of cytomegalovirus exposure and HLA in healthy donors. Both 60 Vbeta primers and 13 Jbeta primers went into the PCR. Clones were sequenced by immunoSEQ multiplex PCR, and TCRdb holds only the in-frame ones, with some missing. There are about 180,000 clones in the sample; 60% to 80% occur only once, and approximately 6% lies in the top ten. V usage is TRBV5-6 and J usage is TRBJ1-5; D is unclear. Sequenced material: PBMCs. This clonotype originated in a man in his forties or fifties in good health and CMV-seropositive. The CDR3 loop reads CASSVRQYQPQHF. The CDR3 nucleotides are TGTGCCAGCAGCGTGCGACAATATCAGCCCCAGCATTTT.